This T cell receptor beta chain was recorded in a study of cytomegalovirus exposure and HLA in healthy donors. Study summary: As an earlier analysis found, 150 million to 200 million T cells yielded approximately 100 million unique TCR beta sequences.

The PCR used 60 Vbeta and 13 Jbeta primers. Clones were read by immunoSEQ multiplex PCR, and TCRdb kept only the in-frame ones, dropping some. The sample shows about 130,000 clones, and more than 0.8% sits with its ten largest clones. The donors (healthy individuals) were bone marrow donors. Donors had nominal health at sampling but likely had unrecorded immune exposures. The germline CDR1 and CDR2 sequences are KGHSH and LQKENI. This CDR3 region has 17 residues. V was clipped by 4 bases and J by 0 bases; unmatched bases: 11. The rearrangement uses TRBV18 and TRBJ2-7; 8 bases map to TRBD2. This TCR was sampled from a man aged 18 to 29 in good health and CMV-seronegative. The source material was PBMCs. The CDR3 coding sequence is TGTGCCAGCTCACTGCGTCAGGGACTAGGAAGCTCCTACGAGCAGTACTTC. This translates into CASSLRQGLGSSYEQYF.